This T cell receptor (beta chain) appears in the sequencing data of a study of blood T cell repertoires in COVID-19. Overall study context: PBMCs, B-cell-depleted T cells, or T cells provided the cDNA or gDNA that made up the material.

Allocation to cohorts depended on clinical history reported by the participants. Here immunoSEQ multiplex PCR was the method, and the copy in TCRdb shows in-frame clones only, minus some. The data hold 260,000 or so clones, with 70% to 90% observed a single time. Germline CDR1 reads SGHDT; CDR2 reads YYEEEE. V gave up 3 bases and J gave up 5 bases, with 11 bases separating them. The CDR3 has 13 residues. The TCR comes from a woman in her thirties or forties with acute COVID-19. The rearrangement joins TRBV5-6 to TRBJ1-1; TRBD1 might be the D (5 bases). The sequencing sample was made of PBMCs or T cells enriched from blood (not recorded which). DNA of the CDR3: TGTGCCAGCAGCTCCAGGGTAGTAACTGAAGCTTTCTTT. Protein: CASSSRVVTEAFF.